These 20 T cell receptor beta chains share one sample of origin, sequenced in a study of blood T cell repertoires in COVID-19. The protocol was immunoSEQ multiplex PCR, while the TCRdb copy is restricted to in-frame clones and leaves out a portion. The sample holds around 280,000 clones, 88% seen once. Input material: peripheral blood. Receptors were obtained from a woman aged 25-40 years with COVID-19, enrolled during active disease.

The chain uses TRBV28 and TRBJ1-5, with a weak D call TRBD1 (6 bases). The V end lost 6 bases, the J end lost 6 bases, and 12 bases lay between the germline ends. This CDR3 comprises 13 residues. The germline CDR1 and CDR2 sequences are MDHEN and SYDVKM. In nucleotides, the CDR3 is TGTGCCAGCAGCCGCCAGGGGAGTCAGCCCCAGCATTTT. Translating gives CASSRQGSQPQHF.

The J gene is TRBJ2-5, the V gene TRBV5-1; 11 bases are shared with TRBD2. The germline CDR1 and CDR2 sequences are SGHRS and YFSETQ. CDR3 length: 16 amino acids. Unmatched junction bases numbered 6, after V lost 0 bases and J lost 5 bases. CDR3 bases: TGCGCCAGCAGCTTGGGGCCACTAGCGGGAGATGAGACCCAGTACTTC. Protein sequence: CASSLGPLAGDETQYF.

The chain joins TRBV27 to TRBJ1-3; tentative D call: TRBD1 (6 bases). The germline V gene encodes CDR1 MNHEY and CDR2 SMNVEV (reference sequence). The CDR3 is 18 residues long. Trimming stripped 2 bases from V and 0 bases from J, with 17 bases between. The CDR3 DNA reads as TGTGCCAGCAGTTTAACCCCCCCGCGCAGGGGCTCTGGAAACACCATATATTTT. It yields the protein CASSLTPPRRGSGNTIYF.

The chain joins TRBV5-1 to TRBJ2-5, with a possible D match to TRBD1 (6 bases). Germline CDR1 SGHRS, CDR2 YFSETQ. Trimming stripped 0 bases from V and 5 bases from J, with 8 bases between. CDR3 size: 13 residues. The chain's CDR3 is CASSLGTVETQYF. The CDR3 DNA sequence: TGCGCCAGCAGCTTGGGGACAGTGGAGACCCAGTACTTC.

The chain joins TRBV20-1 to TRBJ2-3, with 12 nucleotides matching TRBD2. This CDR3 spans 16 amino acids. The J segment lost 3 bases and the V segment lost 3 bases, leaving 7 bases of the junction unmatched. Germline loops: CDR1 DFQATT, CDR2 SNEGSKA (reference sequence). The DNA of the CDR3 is TGCAGTGCTAGTGTCTGGACTAGCGGGAATACAGATACGCAGTATTTT. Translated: CSASVWTSGNTDTQYF.

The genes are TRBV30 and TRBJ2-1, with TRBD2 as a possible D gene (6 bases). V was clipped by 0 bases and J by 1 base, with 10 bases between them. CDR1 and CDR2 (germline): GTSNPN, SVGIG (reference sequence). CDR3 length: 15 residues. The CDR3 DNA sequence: TGTGCCTGGAGTGTGGGGGGACCGTCCTACAATGAGCAGTTCTTC. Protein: CAWSVGGPSYNEQFF.

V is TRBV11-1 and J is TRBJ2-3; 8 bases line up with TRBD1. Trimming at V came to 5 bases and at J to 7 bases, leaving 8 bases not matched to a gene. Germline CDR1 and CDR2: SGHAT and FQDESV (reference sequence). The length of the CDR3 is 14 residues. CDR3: CASSLGQGQNTQYF. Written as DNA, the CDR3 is TGTGCCAGCAGCCTAGGACAGGGTCAAAATACGCAGTATTTT.

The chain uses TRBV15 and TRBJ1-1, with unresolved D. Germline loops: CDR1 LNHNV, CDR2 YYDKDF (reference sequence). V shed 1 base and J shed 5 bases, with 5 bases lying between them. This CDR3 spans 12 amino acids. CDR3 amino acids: CATSRGNTEAFF. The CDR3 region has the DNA TGTGCCACCAGCAGAGGTAATACTGAAGCTTTCTTT.

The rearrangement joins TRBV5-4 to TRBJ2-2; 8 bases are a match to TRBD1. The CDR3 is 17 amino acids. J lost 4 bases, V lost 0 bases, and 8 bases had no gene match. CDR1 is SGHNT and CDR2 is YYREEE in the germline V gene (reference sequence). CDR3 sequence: CASSLAGRQGPTGELFF. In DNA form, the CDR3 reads TGTGCCAGCAGCTTGGCGGGTCGACAGGGGCCCACCGGGGAGCTGTTTTTT. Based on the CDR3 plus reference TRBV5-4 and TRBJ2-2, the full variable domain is ETGVTQSPTHLIKTRGQQVTLRCSSQSGHNTVSWYQQALGQGPQFIFQYYREEENGRGNFPPRFSGLQFPNYSSELNVNALELDDSALYLCASSLAGRQGPTGELFFGEGSRLTVL.

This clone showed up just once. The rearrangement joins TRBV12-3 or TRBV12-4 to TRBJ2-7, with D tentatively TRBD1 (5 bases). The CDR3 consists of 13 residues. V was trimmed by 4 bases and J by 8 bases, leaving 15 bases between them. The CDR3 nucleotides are TGTGCCAGCAGTTGGACGACAGAGCGCAAGCAGTACTTC. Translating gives CASSWTTERKQYF.

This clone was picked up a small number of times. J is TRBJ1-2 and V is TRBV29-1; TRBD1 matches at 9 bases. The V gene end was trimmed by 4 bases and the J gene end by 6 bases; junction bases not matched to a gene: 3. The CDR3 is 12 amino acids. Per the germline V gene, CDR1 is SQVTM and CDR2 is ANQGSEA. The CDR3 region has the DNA TGCAGCGTTGGTAGACAGGGGGATGGCTACACCTTC. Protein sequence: CSVGRQGDGYTF.

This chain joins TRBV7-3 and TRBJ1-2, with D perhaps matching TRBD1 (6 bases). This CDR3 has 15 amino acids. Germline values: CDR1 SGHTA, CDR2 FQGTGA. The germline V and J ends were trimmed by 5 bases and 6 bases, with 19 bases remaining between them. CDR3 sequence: CASSPSGQGFNGYTF. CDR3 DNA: TGTGCCAGCAGCCCAAGTGGCCAGGGGTTTAATGGCTACACCTTC.

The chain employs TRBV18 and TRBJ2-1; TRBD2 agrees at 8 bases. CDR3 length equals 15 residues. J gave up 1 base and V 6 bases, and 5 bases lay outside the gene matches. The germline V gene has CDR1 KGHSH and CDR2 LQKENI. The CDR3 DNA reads TGTGCCAGCTCGGACAGCGGGAGTTCCTACAATGAGCAGTTCTTC. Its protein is CASSDSGSSYNEQFF.

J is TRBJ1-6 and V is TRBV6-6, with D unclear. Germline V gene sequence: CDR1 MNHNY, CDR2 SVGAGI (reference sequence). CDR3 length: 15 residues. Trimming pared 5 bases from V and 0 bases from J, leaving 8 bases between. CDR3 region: CASSLQSSYNSPLHF. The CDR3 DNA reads TGTGCCAGCAGTCTACAGAGCTCCTATAATTCACCCCTCCACTTT.

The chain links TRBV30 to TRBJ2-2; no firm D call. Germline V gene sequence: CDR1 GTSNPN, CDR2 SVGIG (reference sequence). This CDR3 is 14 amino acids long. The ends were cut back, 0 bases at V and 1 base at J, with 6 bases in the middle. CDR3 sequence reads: CAWSVVLNTGELFF. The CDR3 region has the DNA TGTGCCTGGAGTGTAGTACTGAACACCGGGGAGCTGTTTTTT.

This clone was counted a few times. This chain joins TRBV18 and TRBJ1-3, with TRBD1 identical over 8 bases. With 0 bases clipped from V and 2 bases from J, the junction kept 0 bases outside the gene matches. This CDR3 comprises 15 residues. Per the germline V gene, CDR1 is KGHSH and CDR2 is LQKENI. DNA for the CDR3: TGTGCCAGCTCACCACCGGGACAGGCTGGAAACACCATATATTTT. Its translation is CASSPPGQAGNTIYF.

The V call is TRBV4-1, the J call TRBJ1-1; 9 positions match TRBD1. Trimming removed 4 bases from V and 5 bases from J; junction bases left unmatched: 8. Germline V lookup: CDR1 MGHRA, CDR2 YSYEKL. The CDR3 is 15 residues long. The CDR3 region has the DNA TGCGCCAGCAGCCCGCGACAGGGGGGGTTGACTGAAGCTTTCTTT. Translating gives CASSPRQGGLTEAFF.

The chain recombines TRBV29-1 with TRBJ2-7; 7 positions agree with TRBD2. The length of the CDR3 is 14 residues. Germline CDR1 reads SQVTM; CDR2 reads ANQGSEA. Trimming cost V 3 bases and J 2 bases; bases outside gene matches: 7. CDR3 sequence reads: CSVELGTMPYEQYF. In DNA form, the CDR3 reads TGCAGCGTTGAGTTGGGGACTATGCCCTACGAGCAGTACTTC.

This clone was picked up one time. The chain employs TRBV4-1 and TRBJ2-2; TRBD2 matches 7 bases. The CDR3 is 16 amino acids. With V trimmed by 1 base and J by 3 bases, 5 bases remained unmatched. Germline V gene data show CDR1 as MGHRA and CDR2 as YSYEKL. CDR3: CASSQVASGYTGELFF. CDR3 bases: TGCGCCAGCAGCCAAGTGGCTAGCGGTTACACCGGGGAGCTGTTTTTT.

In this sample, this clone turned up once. The CDR3 loop reads CASSIGTSGLREQFF. The CDR3, as DNA: TGTGCCAGTAGTATAGGGACTAGCGGCCTCAGGGAGCAGTTCTTC. This sequence joins TRBV19 and TRBJ2-1; 10 bases fit TRBD2. The J segment lost 10 bases and the V segment lost 1 base, leaving 7 bases of the junction unmatched. The CDR3 spans 15 residues. Germline-derived CDR1 and CDR2 are LNHDA and SQIVND (reference sequence).